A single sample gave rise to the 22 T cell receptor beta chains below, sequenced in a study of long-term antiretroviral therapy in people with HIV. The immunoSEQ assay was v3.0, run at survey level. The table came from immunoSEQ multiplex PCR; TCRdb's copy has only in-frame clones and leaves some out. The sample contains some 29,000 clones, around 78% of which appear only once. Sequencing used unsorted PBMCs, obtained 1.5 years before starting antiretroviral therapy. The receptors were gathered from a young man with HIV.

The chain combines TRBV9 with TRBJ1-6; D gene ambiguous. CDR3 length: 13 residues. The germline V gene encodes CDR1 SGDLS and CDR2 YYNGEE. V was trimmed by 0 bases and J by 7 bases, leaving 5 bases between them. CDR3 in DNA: TGTGCCAGCAGCGTAGCTACAAATTCACCCCTCCACTTT. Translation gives CASSVATNSPLHF.

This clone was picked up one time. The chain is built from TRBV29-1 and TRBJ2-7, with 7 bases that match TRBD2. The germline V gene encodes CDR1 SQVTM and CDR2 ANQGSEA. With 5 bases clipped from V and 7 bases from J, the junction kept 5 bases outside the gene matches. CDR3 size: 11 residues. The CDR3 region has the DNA TGCAGCGTTCGGGAGGTATGGGAGCAGTACTTC. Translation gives CSVREVWEQYF.

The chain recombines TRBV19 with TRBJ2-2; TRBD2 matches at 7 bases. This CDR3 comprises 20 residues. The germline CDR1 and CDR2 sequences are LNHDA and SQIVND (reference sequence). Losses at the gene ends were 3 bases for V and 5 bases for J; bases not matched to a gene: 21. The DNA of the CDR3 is TGTGCCAGTAGTATTACAGGACCGGGCGGGAGCCGAAGGTCGACCGGGGAGCTGTTTTTT. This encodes CASSITGPGGSRRSTGELFF.

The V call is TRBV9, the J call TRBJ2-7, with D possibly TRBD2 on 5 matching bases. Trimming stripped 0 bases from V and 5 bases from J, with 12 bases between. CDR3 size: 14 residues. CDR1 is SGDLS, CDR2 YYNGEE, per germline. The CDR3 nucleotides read TGTGCCAGCAGCGTAGAACTCAGCGGTAACGAGCAGTACTTC. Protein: CASSVELSGNEQYF.

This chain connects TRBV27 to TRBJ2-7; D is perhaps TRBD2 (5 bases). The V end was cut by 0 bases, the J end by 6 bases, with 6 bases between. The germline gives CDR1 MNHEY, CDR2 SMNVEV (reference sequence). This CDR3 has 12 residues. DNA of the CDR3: TGTGCCAGCAGTTTATCAGGAGGCGAGCAGTACTTC. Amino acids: CASSLSGGEQYF.

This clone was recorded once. The DNA for the CDR3 is TGTGCCAGCAGTGAACTTTCGGCTAGCGGGGCTTACAATGAGCAGTTCTTC. Translated: CASSELSASGAYNEQFF. The chain recombines TRBV2 with TRBJ2-1; 9 nucleotides line up with TRBD2. The CDR3 is 17 amino acids. Germline loops: CDR1 SNHLY, CDR2 FYNNEI. Trimming at V came to 2 bases and at J to 4 bases, leaving 9 bases not matched to a gene. The full variable domain, completed using reference TRBV2 and TRBJ2-1, is EPEVTQTPSHQVTQMGQEVILRCVPISNHLYFYWYRQILGQKVEFLVSFYNNEISEKSEIFDDQFSVERPDGSNFTLKIRSTKLEDSAMYFCASSELSASGAYNEQFFGPGTRLTVL.

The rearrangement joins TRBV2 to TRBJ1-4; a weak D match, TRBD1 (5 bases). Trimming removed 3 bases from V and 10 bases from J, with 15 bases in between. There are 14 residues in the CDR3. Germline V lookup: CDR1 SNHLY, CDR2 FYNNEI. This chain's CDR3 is CASSDQGNGRKLFF. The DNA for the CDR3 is TGTGCCAGCAGTGACCAGGGTAACGGGCGAAAACTGTTTTTT.

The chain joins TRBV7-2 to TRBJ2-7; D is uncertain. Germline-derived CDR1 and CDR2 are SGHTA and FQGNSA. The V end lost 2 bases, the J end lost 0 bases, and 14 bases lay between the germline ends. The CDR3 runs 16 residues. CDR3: CASSLQASRSSYEQYF. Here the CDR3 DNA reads TGTGCCAGCAGCTTACAGGCTTCGAGGAGCTCCTACGAGCAGTACTTC. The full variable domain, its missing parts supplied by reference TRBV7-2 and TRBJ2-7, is GAGVSQSPSNKVTEKGKDVELRCDPISGHTALYWYRQSLGQGLEFLIYFQGNSAPDKSGLPSDRFSAERTGGSVSTLTIQRTQQEDSAVYLCASSLQASRSSYEQYFGPGTRLTVT.

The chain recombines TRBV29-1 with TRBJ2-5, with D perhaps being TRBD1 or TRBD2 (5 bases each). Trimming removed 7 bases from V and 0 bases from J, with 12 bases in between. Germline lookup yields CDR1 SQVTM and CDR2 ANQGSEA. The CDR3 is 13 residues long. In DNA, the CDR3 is TGCAGCGCGGGACCGCTTAACCAAGAGACCCAGTACTTC. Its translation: CSAGPLNQETQYF.

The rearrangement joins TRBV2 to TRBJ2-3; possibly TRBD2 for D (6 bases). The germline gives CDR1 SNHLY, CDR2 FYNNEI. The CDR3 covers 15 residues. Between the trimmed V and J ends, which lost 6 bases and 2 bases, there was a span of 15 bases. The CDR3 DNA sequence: TGTGCCAGCAGCCCCCTAGCGATAAACACAGATACGCAGTATTTT. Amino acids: CASSPLAINTDTQYF.

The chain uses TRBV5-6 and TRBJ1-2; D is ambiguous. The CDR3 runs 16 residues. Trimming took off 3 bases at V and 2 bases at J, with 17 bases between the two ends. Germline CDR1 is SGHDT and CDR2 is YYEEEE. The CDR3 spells CASSYISRGVNYGYTF. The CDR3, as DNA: TGTGCCAGCAGCTACATATCACGGGGTGTAAACTATGGCTACACCTTC.

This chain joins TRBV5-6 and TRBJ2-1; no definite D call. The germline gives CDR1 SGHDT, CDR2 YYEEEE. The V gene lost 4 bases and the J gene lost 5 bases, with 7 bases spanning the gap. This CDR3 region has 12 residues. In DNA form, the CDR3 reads TGTGCCAGCAGCCGATCACACAATGAGCAGTTCTTC. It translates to CASSRSHNEQFF.

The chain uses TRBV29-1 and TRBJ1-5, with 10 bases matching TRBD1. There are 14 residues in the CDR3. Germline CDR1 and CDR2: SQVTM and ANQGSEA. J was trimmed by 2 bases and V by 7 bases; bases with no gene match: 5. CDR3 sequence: CSAGTGVGNQPQHF. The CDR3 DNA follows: TGCAGCGCGGGGACAGGGGTGGGCAATCAGCCCCAGCATTTT.

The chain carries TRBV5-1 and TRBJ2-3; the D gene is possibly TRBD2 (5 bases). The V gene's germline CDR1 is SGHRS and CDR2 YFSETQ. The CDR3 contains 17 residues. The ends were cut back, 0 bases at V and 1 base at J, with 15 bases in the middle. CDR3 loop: CASSLAYAGGGTDTQYF. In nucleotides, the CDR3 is TGCGCCAGCAGCTTGGCTTACGCGGGCGGAGGCACAGATACGCAGTATTTT.

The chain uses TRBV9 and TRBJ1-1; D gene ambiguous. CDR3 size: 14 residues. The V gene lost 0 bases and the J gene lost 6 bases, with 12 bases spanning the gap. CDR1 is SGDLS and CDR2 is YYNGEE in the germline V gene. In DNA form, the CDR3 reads TGTGCCAGCAGCGTAGGGGCGGATAGCGCTGAAGCTTTCTTT. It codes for CASSVGADSAEAFF.

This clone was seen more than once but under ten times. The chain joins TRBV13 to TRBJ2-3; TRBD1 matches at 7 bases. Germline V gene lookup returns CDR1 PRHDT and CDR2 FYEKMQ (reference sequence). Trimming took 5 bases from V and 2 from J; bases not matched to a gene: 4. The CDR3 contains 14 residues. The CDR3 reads CASSVDRITDTQYF. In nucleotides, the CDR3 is TGTGCCAGCAGCGTGGACAGGATCACAGATACGCAGTATTTT.

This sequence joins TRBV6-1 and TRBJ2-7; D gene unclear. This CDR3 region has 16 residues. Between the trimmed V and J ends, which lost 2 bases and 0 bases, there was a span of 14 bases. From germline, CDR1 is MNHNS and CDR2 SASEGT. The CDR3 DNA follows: TGTGCCAGCAGTGAATCTGACCCGACGAGCTCCTACGAGCAGTACTTC. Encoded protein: CASSESDPTSSYEQYF.

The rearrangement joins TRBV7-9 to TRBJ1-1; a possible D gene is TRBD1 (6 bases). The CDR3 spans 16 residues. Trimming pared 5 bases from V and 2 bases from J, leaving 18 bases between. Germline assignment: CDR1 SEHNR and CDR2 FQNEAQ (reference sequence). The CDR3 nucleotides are TGTGCCAGCAGCATAGGGGGGCGGGGGCCTAACACTGAAGCTTTCTTT. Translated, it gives CASSIGGRGPNTEAFF. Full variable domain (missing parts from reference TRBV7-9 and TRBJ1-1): DTGVSQNPRHKITKRGQNVTFRCDPISEHNRLYWYRQTLGQGPEFLTYFQNEAQLEKSRLLSDRFSAERPKGSFSTLEIQRTEQGDSAMYLCASSIGGRGPNTEAFFGQGTRLTVV.

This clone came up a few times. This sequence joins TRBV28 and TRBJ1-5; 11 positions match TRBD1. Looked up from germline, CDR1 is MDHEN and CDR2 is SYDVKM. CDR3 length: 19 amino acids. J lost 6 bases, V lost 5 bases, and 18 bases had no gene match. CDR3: CASSPIEREDRGRGQPQHF. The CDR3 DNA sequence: TGTGCCAGCAGTCCAATTGAGCGGGAGGACAGGGGGCGAGGTCAGCCCCAGCATTTT.

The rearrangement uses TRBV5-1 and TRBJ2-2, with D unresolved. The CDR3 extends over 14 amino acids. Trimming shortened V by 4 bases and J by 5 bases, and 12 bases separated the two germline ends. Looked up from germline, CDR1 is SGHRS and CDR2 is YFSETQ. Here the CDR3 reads CASSLVGATGELFF. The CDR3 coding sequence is TGCGCCAGCAGCCTGGTCGGCGCGACCGGGGAGCTGTTTTTT.

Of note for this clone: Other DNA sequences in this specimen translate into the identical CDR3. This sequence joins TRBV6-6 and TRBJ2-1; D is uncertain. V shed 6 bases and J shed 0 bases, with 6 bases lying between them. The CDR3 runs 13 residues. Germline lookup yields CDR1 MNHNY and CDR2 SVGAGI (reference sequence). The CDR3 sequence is CASSSDSYNEQFF. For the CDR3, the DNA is TGTGCCAGCAGCTCCGACTCCTACAATGAGCAGTTCTTC.

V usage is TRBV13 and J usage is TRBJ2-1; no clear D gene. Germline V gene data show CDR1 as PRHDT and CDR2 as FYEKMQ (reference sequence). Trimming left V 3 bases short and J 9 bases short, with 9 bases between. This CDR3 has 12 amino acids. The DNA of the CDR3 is TGTGCCAGCAGCTTCGGACGAGGTGAGCAGTTCTTC. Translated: CASSFGRGEQFF.